Shown below are 31 T cell receptor beta chains from a single sample sequenced in a study of identical twins. TCRdb re-called the 5' RACE reads through MiXCR, storing one row per CDR3 protein. The sample carries approximately 260,000 distinct CDR3 sequences, over 11% recorded once. The sequencing input was memory (CD45RO+) T cells sorted from blood. All receptors come from a young woman in good health.

V usage is TRBV12-3 or TRBV12-4 and J usage is TRBJ2-7; TRBD1 aligns across 8 bases. The V and J ends lost 6 bases and 7 bases, in that order; junction bases with no gene match: 11. The CDR3 runs 14 residues. In DNA, the CDR3 is TGTGCCAGCAGGCCAGGGGACAGGCCGAGAGAGCAGTACTTC. Its protein product is CASRPGDRPREQYF.

CDR3 in amino acids: CASSYFRGRAFF. The CDR3 DNA reads as TGTGCCAGCAGTTACTTTCGAGGCCGAGCTTTCTTT. The V call is TRBV6-5, the J call TRBJ1-1; D is ambiguous. Trimming cost V 1 base and J 10 bases, with 10 bases left between them. CDR3 size: 12 residues. In germline, CDR1 is MNHEY, CDR2 SVGAGI.

The gene calls are TRBV5-8 and TRBJ2-3, with D perhaps matching TRBD2 (6 bases). Trimming removed 1 base from V and 3 bases from J, with 12 bases in between. Germline V CDR1 and CDR2: SGHTS, YDEGEE. The CDR3 has 15 residues. The CDR3 loop is CASSLLGGLTDTQYF. CDR3 in DNA: TGTGCCAGCAGCTTGTTGGGGGGTTTGACAGATACGCAGTATTTT.

This clonotype was seen a few times. The V gene is TRBV12-3 or TRBV12-4, the J gene TRBJ2-1; tentatively, D is TRBD1 or TRBD2 (5 bases each). Trimming left V 5 bases short and J 4 bases short, with 21 bases between. The CDR3 spans 17 residues. The CDR3 bases are TGTGCCAGCAGTCTCGGATCCCTGGGACCTGGGTACAATGAGCAGTTCTTC. It specifies CASSLGSLGPGYNEQFF.

This clonotype was recorded a few times. This chain joins TRBV27 and TRBJ2-7, with a weak D call TRBD1 (5 bases). CDR3 length: 15 amino acids. V gave up 6 bases and J gave up 5 bases, with 20 bases separating them. Germline lookup yields CDR1 MNHEY and CDR2 SMNVEV (reference sequence). The DNA of the CDR3 is TGTGCCAGCAGAGAGGCCGTGCCAGGGAAAAACGAGCAGTACTTC. Amino acid sequence: CASREAVPGKNEQYF.

The chain employs TRBV15 and TRBJ2-7; TRBD1 matches 7 bases. The CDR3 covers 15 residues. Germline CDR1 and CDR2: LNHNV and YYDKDF (reference sequence). The trim removed 3 bases at V and 1 base at J, leaving 6 bases unmatched. The CDR3 loop is CATSRLRDSSYEQYF. As DNA, the CDR3 is TGTGCCACCAGCAGGCTACGGGACAGTTCCTACGAGCAGTACTTC.

The sample holds a few counts of this clonotype. The V and J genes are TRBV11-3 and TRBJ2-7; TRBD2 might be the D (6 bases). This CDR3 is built from 17 residues. CDR1 is SGHNT, CDR2 YENEEA, per germline. V was clipped by 1 base and J by 2 bases, with 18 bases between them. The CDR3, as DNA: TGTGCCAGCAGCTTAGCACTATCCGCGGGGTTCCCCTACGAGCAGTACTTC. Translating it yields CASSLALSAGFPYEQYF.

This chain connects TRBV7-2 to TRBJ2-1; TRBD2 is a possible D gene (5 bases). CDR3 length equals 14 residues. V shed 1 base and J shed 8 bases, with 12 bases lying between them. Germline lookup yields CDR1 SGHTA and CDR2 FQGNSA. The chain's CDR3 is CASSLVLLRDEQFF. Here the CDR3 DNA reads TGTGCCAGCAGCTTAGTCTTGCTGAGGGATGAGCAGTTCTTC.

The chain couples TRBV7-2 to TRBJ1-2; 9 nucleotides match TRBD1. CDR3 length: 15 amino acids. V lost 6 bases to trimming and J lost 6 bases; unmatched junction nucleotides: 11. Per germline, CDR1 SGHTA and CDR2 FQGNSA. The CDR3 nucleotides read TGTGCCAGCAGGAGGCGGGACAGGGATCGTCATGGCTACACCTTC. It encodes CASRRRDRDRHGYTF.

This clonotype showed up just once. This rearrangement joins TRBV20-1 to TRBJ2-2; maybe TRBD1 (6 bases). In germline, CDR1 is DFQATT, CDR2 SNEGSKA (reference sequence). V was cut by 6 bases and J by 7 bases, with 18 bases left in between. The CDR3 covers 14 residues. The CDR3 is CSAKRDTRVGELFF. In nucleotides, the CDR3 is TGCAGTGCGAAACGGGACACTAGAGTCGGGGAGCTGTTTTTT.

The chain links TRBV11-3 to TRBJ2-2, with a tentative D call TRBD2 (5 bases). The length of the CDR3 is 15 residues. Trimming left V 1 base short and J 1 base short, with 7 bases between. Per germline, CDR1 SGHNT and CDR2 YENEEA. The CDR3 sequence is CASSLAGVNTGELFF. CDR3 nucleotide sequence: TGTGCCAGCAGCTTAGCCGGGGTGAACACCGGGGAGCTGTTTTTT.

This clonotype is categorized as medium-sized. The chain joins TRBV24-1 to TRBJ2-2; 8 bases are a match to TRBD1. V trimming: 4 bases; J trimming: 3 bases; junction bases outside the gene matches: 3. This CDR3 is 15 amino acids long. Germline CDR1 and CDR2: KGHDR and SFDVKD. The CDR3: CATSDADRDTGELFF. The CDR3 DNA follows: TGTGCCACCAGTGACGCGGACAGGGACACCGGGGAGCTGTTTTTT.

This chain joins TRBV11-3 and TRBJ2-7; tentatively, D is TRBD2 (5 bases). The CDR3 totals 11 residues. Germline assignment: CDR1 SGHNT and CDR2 YENEEA. V was clipped by 6 bases and J by 6 bases, with 9 bases between them. CDR3 sequence reads: CASRGVSEQYF. The CDR3 region has the DNA TGTGCCAGCAGGGGAGTCTCCGAGCAGTACTTC. The variable domain in full, completed from reference TRBV11-3 and TRBJ2-7, reads EAGVVQSPRYKIIEKKQPVAFWCNPISGHNTLYWYLQNLGQGPELLIRYENEEAVDDSQLPKDRFSAERLKGVDSTLKIQPAELGDSAVYLCASRGVSEQYFGPGTRLTVT.

This clonotype was picked up a small number of times. The chain employs TRBV5-1 and TRBJ2-1; D not certain. Germline lookup yields CDR1 SGHRS and CDR2 YFSETQ. This CDR3 region has 13 residues. Trimming took 0 bases from V and 3 from J, leaving 4 bases between them. CDR3 region: CASSLVLYNEQFF. The CDR3 DNA follows: TGCGCCAGCAGCTTGGTACTCTACAATGAGCAGTTCTTC. Using reference TRBV5-1 and TRBJ2-1 for the parts outside the CDR3, the full variable domain is KAGVTQTPRYLIKTRGQQVTLSCSPISGHRSVSWYQQTPGQGLQFLFEYFSETQRNKGNFPGRFSGRQFSNSRSEMNVSTLELGDSALYLCASSLVLYNEQFFGPGTRLTVL.

V and J are TRBV14 and TRBJ1-5; D uncertain. Trimming pared 1 base from V and 4 bases from J, leaving 5 bases between. The CDR3 is made up of 13 amino acids. Germline CDR1 is SGHDN and CDR2 is FVKESK. CDR3 DNA sequence: TGTGCCAGCAGCCAAGCGGTGAATCAGCCCCAGCATTTT. This gives the protein CASSQAVNQPQHF.

The chain employs TRBV3-1 and TRBJ2-5; possible D gene TRBD2, 5 bases. The V gene's germline CDR1 is LGHDT and CDR2 YNNKEL (reference sequence). Trimming removed 4 bases at V and 0 bases at J, with 9 bases between. This CDR3 is 14 amino acids long. As DNA, the CDR3 is TGTGCCAGCAGCCTCAAGCGGTACCAAGAGACCCAGTACTTC. Translating gives CASSLKRYQETQYF.

The CDR3 DNA follows: TGTGCCAGCAGCCCTACTTTCGGGAACACTGAAGCTTTCTTT. Translation gives CASSPTFGNTEAFF. The V gene is TRBV7-2, the J gene TRBJ1-1; no clear D gene. The length of the CDR3 is 14 residues. Germline V gives CDR1 SGHTA, CDR2 FQGNSA. V was cut by 5 bases and J by 1 base, with 11 bases left in between. Supplemented by reference TRBV7-2 and TRBJ1-1, the full variable domain reads GAGVSQSPSNKVTEKGKDVELRCDPISGHTALYWYRQSLGQGLEFLIYFQGNSAPDKSGLPSDRFSAERTGGSVSTLTIQRTQQEDSAVYLCASSPTFGNTEAFFGQGTRLTVV.

CDR3 protein: CASSGGEYTEAFF. Here the CDR3 DNA reads TGTGCCAGCAGTGGGGGGGAGTACACTGAAGCTTTCTTT. The V call is TRBV2, the J call TRBJ1-1; D possibly corresponds to TRBD1 (5 bases). The CDR3 runs 13 residues. CDR1 and CDR2 (germline): SNHLY, FYNNEI. Trimming removed 4 bases at V and 3 bases at J, with 9 bases between.

This clonotype was counted between two and nine times. V and J are TRBV14 and TRBJ2-3, with D uncertain. Germline CDR1 is SGHDN and CDR2 is FVKESK. Deletions cut 4 bases from V and 2 bases from J, with 7 bases between. The CDR3 consists of 13 residues. CDR3 region: CASSLRTTDTQYF. CDR3 nucleotide sequence: TGTGCCAGCAGCCTGCGAACCACAGATACGCAGTATTTT.

Regarding this clonotype: This sequence may be a read error, since a much larger clone differs from it by one base. The chain combines TRBV29-1 with TRBJ2-3; D is uncertain. The CDR3 runs 12 residues. Germline values: CDR1 SQVTM, CDR2 ANQGSEA. V gave up 4 bases and J gave up 8 bases, with 13 bases separating them. The CDR3 DNA sequence: TGCAGCGTTGCGTCCCCAGCAGGTACGCAGTATTTT. Translation: CSVASPAGTQYF.

This clonotype was found a few times. The gene calls are TRBV20-1 and TRBJ2-1; no reliable D call. Germline loops: CDR1 DFQATT, CDR2 SNEGSKA (reference sequence). The CDR3 extends over 9 amino acids. Trimming removed 4 bases at V and 9 bases at J, with 4 bases between. This CDR3 is CSAKPEQFF. CDR3 nucleotides: TGCAGTGCTAAGCCTGAGCAGTTCTTC.

The V and J genes are TRBV2 and TRBJ2-7; 9 bases agree with TRBD2. Unmatched junction bases numbered 5, after V lost 5 bases and J lost 0 bases. CDR1 and CDR2 (germline): SNHLY, FYNNEI. The CDR3 has 15 residues. Here the CDR3 reads CASSQGLAFSYEQYF. The DNA for the CDR3 is TGTGCCAGCAGTCAGGGACTAGCCTTCTCCTACGAGCAGTACTTC.

Many counts were recorded for this clonotype. The chain links TRBV6-1 to TRBJ2-5; 8 bases are shared with TRBD2. In germline, CDR1 is MNHNS, CDR2 SASEGT. The CDR3 runs 14 residues. The V segment lost 8 bases and the J segment 5 bases; nucleotides outside the gene matches: 10. DNA for the CDR3: TGTGCCAGCGCAGGAGCGGGGGCCGGGGAGACCCAGTACTTC. Protein product: CASAGAGAGETQYF.

This clonotype was seen more than once but under ten times. V is TRBV7-9 and J is TRBJ2-7, with D tentatively TRBD1 or TRBD2 (5 bases each). The CDR3 runs to 16 residues. Per germline, CDR1 SEHNR and CDR2 FQNEAQ (reference sequence). V dropped 5 bases and J dropped 3 bases, with 20 bases sitting between them. The CDR3 loop is CASSPHGTPGNYEQYF. CDR3 DNA: TGTGCCAGCAGCCCTCACGGGACCCCGGGGAACTACGAGCAGTACTTC.

In its sample, this clonotype was seen a few times. The chain links TRBV5-8 to TRBJ2-3, with D perhaps matching TRBD1 (5 bases). This CDR3 spans 14 amino acids. The V and J ends lost 4 bases and 5 bases respectively, with 14 bases between them. CDR1 SGHTS and CDR2 YDEGEE come from the germline V gene. For the CDR3, the DNA is TGTGCCAGCAGCCTGCGTCAGGGCGGAGATACGCAGTATTTT. It encodes CASSLRQGGDTQYF.

Note on this clonotype: Being one base from a much bigger clone, this may be a read error. The chain recombines TRBV20-1 with TRBJ2-7; the D is unclear. The germline V and J ends were trimmed by 6 bases and 0 bases, with 21 bases remaining between them. The V gene's germline CDR1 is DFQATT and CDR2 SNEGSKA (reference sequence). This CDR3 is 16 amino acids long. CDR3 in amino acids: CSARTLARISSYEQYF. The CDR3 DNA sequence: TGCAGTGCGCGGACCCTCGCCCGAATCAGCTCCTACGAGCAGTACTTC.

At least ten counts were recorded for this clonotype. This rearrangement joins TRBV29-1 to TRBJ2-3; 8 bases fit TRBD2. The trim removed 3 bases at V and 6 bases at J, leaving 14 bases unmatched. In germline, CDR1 is SQVTM, CDR2 ANQGSEA. The CDR3 covers 16 residues. Here the CDR3 reads CSVDGRGAGVGDTQYF. CDR3 bases: TGCAGCGTTGACGGCCGGGGAGCGGGAGTCGGGGATACGCAGTATTTT.

Here the CDR3 reads CASSPRSQGANTGELFF. The CDR3 DNA sequence: TGTGCCAGCTCACCACGGTCGCAGGGGGCGAACACCGGGGAGCTGTTTTTT. The chain employs TRBV18 and TRBJ2-2; 7 bases map to TRBD1. Germline V gives CDR1 KGHSH, CDR2 LQKENI. The CDR3 loop spans 17 amino acids. The V gene end was trimmed by 1 base and the J gene end by 0 bases; junction bases not matched to a gene: 5.

The rearrangement joins TRBV5-1 to TRBJ1-2; D gene ambiguous. V dropped 3 bases and J dropped 1 base, with 13 bases sitting between them. The germline gives CDR1 SGHRS, CDR2 YFSETQ. This CDR3 region has 15 residues. Here the CDR3 DNA reads TGCGCCAGCAGCTGGACCTCCGGGAGTAACTATGGCTACACCTTC. Amino acid sequence: CASSWTSGSNYGYTF.

Ten or more counts support this clonotype. The chain has TRBV7-2 and TRBJ1-4; no firm D call. Looked up from germline, CDR1 is SGHTA and CDR2 is FQGNSA. With 6 bases removed from V and 0 bases from J, the gap between germline ends came to 11 bases. CDR3 size: 15 residues. CDR3 nucleotides: TGTGCCAGCAGTCCAGGATCAACAACTAATGAAAAACTGTTTTTT. Translation: CASSPGSTTNEKLFF.

The V and J genes are TRBV27 and TRBJ2-3, with D possibly TRBD2 on 7 matching bases. Trimming removed 7 bases from V and 6 bases from J, with 23 bases in between. Per the germline V gene, CDR1 is MNHEY and CDR2 is SMNVEV (reference sequence). The CDR3 is 16 amino acids. In DNA, the CDR3 is TGTGCCAGCAAAAAAGACGTCCGGGGGGCGGTGGATACGCAGTATTTT. Amino acid sequence: CASKKDVRGAVDTQYF.